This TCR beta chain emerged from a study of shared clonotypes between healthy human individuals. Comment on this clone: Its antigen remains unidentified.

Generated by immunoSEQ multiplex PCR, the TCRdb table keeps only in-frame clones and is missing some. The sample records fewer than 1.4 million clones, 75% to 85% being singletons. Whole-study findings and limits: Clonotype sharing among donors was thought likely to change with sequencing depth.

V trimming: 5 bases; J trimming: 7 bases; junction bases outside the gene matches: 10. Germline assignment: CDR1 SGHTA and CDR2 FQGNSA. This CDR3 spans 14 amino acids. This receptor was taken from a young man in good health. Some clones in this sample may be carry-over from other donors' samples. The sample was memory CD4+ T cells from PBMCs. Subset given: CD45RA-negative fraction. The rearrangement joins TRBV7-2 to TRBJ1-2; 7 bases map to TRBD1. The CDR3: CASSRAGTARGYTF. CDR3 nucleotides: TGTGCCAGCAGCCGAGCCGGGACAGCACGTGGCTACACCTTC.